Each of the 15 T cell receptor beta chains below was sequenced from the same sample in a study of cytotoxic CD8 clonotypes in ibrutinib-treated CLL. This table comes from immunoSEQ multiplex PCR, and its TCRdb copy is limited to in-frame clones, with some not included. The data hold some 10,000 clones, with around three quarters observed a single time. The sample consisted of PBMCs, taken at disease progression, from a patient treated with ibrutinib. The receptors here all came from a human donor with chronic lymphocytic leukemia.

This clone was seen a few times. The V and J genes are TRBV28 and TRBJ1-1, with 7 bases identical to TRBD1. CDR1 and CDR2 from the germline V gene are MDHEN and SYDVKM. This CDR3 is built from 16 residues. Germline trimming cut 5 bases from V and 0 bases from J; bases unmatched to any gene: 9. Written as DNA, the CDR3 is TGTGCCAGCAGTCGTTTAGGGGGCGGGATGAACACTGAAGCTTTCTTT. Amino acids: CASSRLGGGMNTEAFF.

V usage is TRBV4-2 and J usage is TRBJ1-6; TRBD1 is a possible D gene (6 bases). The CDR3 sequence is 14 residues long. The ends were cut back, 5 bases at V and 6 bases at J, with 11 bases in the middle. Germline CDR1 reads LGHNA; CDR2 reads YNFKEQ. Here the CDR3 reads CASSAGQPNSPLHF. The CDR3 nucleotides are TGTGCCAGCAGCGCTGGACAGCCTAATTCACCCCTCCACTTT.

This chain connects TRBV6-4 to TRBJ2-1; 7 bases fit TRBD1. This CDR3 is built from 13 residues. V shed 5 bases and J 9 bases; nucleotides not matched to a gene: 7. In germline, CDR1 is MRHNA, CDR2 SNTAGT. DNA for the CDR3: TGTGCCAGCAGTCGTCAGGGGGTAGGTGAGCAGTTCTTC. Amino acids: CASSRQGVGEQFF.

The V and J genes are TRBV2 and TRBJ1-1, with 8 bases lining up with TRBD1. Trimming cost V 8 bases and J 1 base; bases outside gene matches: 9. Germline V lookup: CDR1 SNHLY, CDR2 FYNNEI. This CDR3 has 15 amino acids. The CDR3 sequence: CASARGQGRNTEAFF. For the CDR3, the DNA is TGTGCCAGCGCCCGAGGACAGGGAAGGAACACTGAAGCTTTCTTT.

The genes are TRBV30 and TRBJ2-1, with TRBD2 matching over 9 bases. The J segment lost 7 bases and the V segment lost 3 bases, leaving 10 bases of the junction unmatched. The CDR3 runs 15 residues. Germline V CDR1 and CDR2: GTSNPN, SVGIG (reference sequence). The DNA of the CDR3 is TGTGCCTGGAGAGGGGGTAGCGGGAGATGGAATGAGCAGTTCTTC. It specifies CAWRGGSGRWNEQFF.

J is TRBJ2-5 and V is TRBV6-5; 12 bases agree with TRBD2. Unmatched junction bases numbered 3, after V lost 2 bases and J lost 2 bases. The germline V gene has CDR1 MNHEY and CDR2 SVGAGI. CDR3 length: 16 amino acids. CDR3 sequence: CASSYHLAGGQETQYF. For the CDR3, the DNA is TGTGCCAGCAGTTACCATCTAGCGGGGGGGCAAGAGACCCAGTACTTC.

The chain carries TRBV5-4 and TRBJ1-6; D possibly corresponds to TRBD1 (6 bases). The CDR3 has 16 residues. V was cut by 4 bases and J by 11 bases, with 22 bases left in between. Germline values: CDR1 SGHNT, CDR2 YYREEE (reference sequence). This CDR3 reads CASSQDGRQGRTPLHF. The CDR3 DNA reads TGTGCCAGCAGCCAAGATGGTAGGCAGGGGAGGACACCCCTCCACTTT.

This chain connects TRBV6-4 to TRBJ2-6, with TRBD1 identical over 7 bases. There are 15 residues in the CDR3. From germline, CDR1 is MRHNA and CDR2 SNTAGT. V shed 4 bases, J shed 2 bases, and the junction held 2 bases outside the gene matches. The CDR3 DNA reads as TGTGCCAGCAGTGCGCAGGGGGCTGGGGCCAACGTCCTGACTTTC. Translating gives CASSAQGAGANVLTF.

This clone turned up a few times. In nucleotides, the CDR3 is TGTGCCAGCAGGGACCAGGGGAATCAGCCCCAGCATTTT. Protein product: CASRDQGNQPQHF. The rearrangement links TRBV2 to TRBJ1-5, with TRBD1 as a possible D gene (6 bases). V lost 6 bases to trimming and J lost 4 bases, with 10 bases between them. Germline assignment: CDR1 SNHLY and CDR2 FYNNEI. There are 13 residues in the CDR3.

The chain couples TRBV20-1 to TRBJ2-1; D is possibly TRBD1 or TRBD2 (5 bases each). V lost 5 bases to trimming and J lost 7 bases, with 6 bases between them. The CDR3 runs to 10 residues. Germline CDR1 DFQATT, CDR2 SNEGSKA (reference sequence). The CDR3 nucleotides are TGCAGTGCTGAGGGGAATGAGCAGTTCTTC. Protein: CSAEGNEQFF.

The gene calls are TRBV10-2 and TRBJ1-2, with no clear D. Trimming left V 2 bases short and J 8 bases short, with 18 bases between. This CDR3 spans 15 amino acids. Germline V gene data show CDR1 as WSHSY and CDR2 as SAAADI. The CDR3 DNA is TGCGCCAGCAGTGAGGTTGGGAGGGTCCTGTGGGGCTACACCTTC. Its translation is CASSEVGRVLWGYTF.

The chain uses TRBV21-1 and TRBJ1-1. TRBV21-1 is a recognized pseudogene. This CDR3 contains 14 residues. This chain's CDR3 is CASSTCGGGPEAFF. The CDR3 DNA follows: TGTGCCAGCAGCACATGTGGGGGGGGTCCTGAAGCTTTCTTT.

The chain carries TRBV21-1 and TRBJ2-7. TRBV21-1 has pseudogene status. The CDR3 runs to 10 residues. The CDR3 nucleotides read TGTGCCAGCAGTGCCTACGAGCAGTACTTC. Protein product: CASSAYEQYF.

This clone is termed medium-sized. J is TRBJ1-4 and V is TRBV15; weak D call: TRBD1 (5 bases). V lost 1 base and J lost 3, with 12 bases in between. The CDR3 sequence is 16 residues long. Per germline, CDR1 LNHNV and CDR2 YYDKDF (reference sequence). CDR3 in amino acids: CATSRGGEQANEKLFF. The CDR3 DNA sequence: TGTGCCACCAGCAGAGGAGGTGAACAGGCTAATGAAAAACTGTTTTTT.

The rearrangement links TRBV28 to TRBJ2-3, with D possibly being TRBD1 (6 bases). Germline values: CDR1 MDHEN, CDR2 SYDVKM. The CDR3 extends over 17 amino acids. V lost 5 bases, J lost 5 bases, and 23 bases lay in between. The CDR3, as DNA: TGTGCCAGCAGTCCGTACCCAGGGGTCCCCATGGGAGATACGCAGTATTTT. Its translation is CASSPYPGVPMGDTQYF.